One and the same sample provided the 13 T cell receptor beta chains below, sequenced in a study of CD8 T cells in ankylosing spondylitis. Antigens for these TCRs are unknown. MiXCR, applied by TCRdb to the 5' RACE reads, yields one record per CDR3 protein. The sample holds roughly 220,000 distinct CDR3 sequences, approximately 20% seen once. Study-wide findings and caveats: Several highly homologous variants made up a TCR beta motif, and this motif appeared characteristic of ankylosing spondylitis blood.

What was sequenced was blood, either unsorted or a sorted T cell fraction (not recorded which). All receptors derive from a male donor with ankylosing spondylitis.

This clonotype has more than one count but fewer than ten. The rearrangement links TRBV7-3 to TRBJ2-1, with D perhaps being TRBD1 or TRBD2 (5 bases each). V was shortened by 4 bases and J by 5 bases, with 12 bases between the two germline ends. This CDR3 spans 14 amino acids. CDR1 SGHTA and CDR2 FQGTGA come from the germline V gene. The CDR3 reads CASSSSGDHNEQFF. DNA for the CDR3: TGTGCCAGCAGCTCTTCCGGGGACCACAATGAGCAGTTCTTC.

The J gene is TRBJ1-2, the V gene TRBV11-1, with TRBD1 matching 8 bases. After removal of 5 bases from V and 4 bases from J, the junction contained 18 bases not matched to a gene. The CDR3 is made up of 18 amino acids. Germline CDR1 reads SGHAT; CDR2 reads FQDESV (reference sequence). The chain's CDR3 is CASSRLPGQVVSSYGYTF. The CDR3 DNA reads as TGTGCCAGCAGCCGATTGCCGGGACAGGTAGTCTCTAGCTATGGCTACACCTTC.

This clonotype occurred a few times. V and J are TRBV10-3 and TRBJ2-2; 9 bases fit TRBD1. This CDR3 is 17 amino acids long. V shed 4 bases and J 4 bases; nucleotides not matched to a gene: 10. In germline, CDR1 is ENHRY, CDR2 SYGVKD. This CDR3 is CAISGTGDVFPTGELFF. The DNA of the CDR3 is TGTGCCATCAGTGGGACAGGGGATGTTTTCCCCACCGGGGAGCTGTTTTTT.

This clonotype was seen only a few times. CDR3 DNA: TGCAGTGCTAGAGATAGGTACAACTCCTACGAGCAGTACTTC. It yields the protein CSARDRYNSYEQYF. The V and J genes are TRBV20-1 and TRBJ2-7; no clear D gene. V was trimmed by 0 bases and J by 0 bases, leaving 9 bases between them. From germline, CDR1 is DFQATT and CDR2 SNEGSKA (reference sequence). The CDR3 has 14 amino acids.

This clonotype was seen more than once but under ten times. V usage is TRBV4-2 and J usage is TRBJ2-7; no definite D call. This CDR3 contains 14 residues. Looked up from germline, CDR1 is LGHNA and CDR2 is YNFKEQ. The V and J ends lost 3 bases and 5 bases respectively, with 14 bases between them. In DNA form, the CDR3 reads TGTGCCAGCAGCCAGGGAATAGCTCCCCACGAGCAGTACTTC. Its translation is CASSQGIAPHEQYF.

V and J are TRBV12-3 or TRBV12-4 and TRBJ2-3, with a tentative D call TRBD2 (6 bases). V was clipped by 7 bases and J by 1 base, with 18 bases between them. The CDR3 has 16 amino acids. The CDR3 protein is CASTHDRGGGTDTQYF. The DNA for the CDR3 is TGTGCCAGCACCCATGATCGAGGAGGGGGCACAGATACGCAGTATTTT.

The V gene is TRBV6-2 or TRBV6-3, the J gene TRBJ2-7; a possible D gene is TRBD2 (5 bases). This CDR3 is built from 13 residues. CDR1 is MNHEY and CDR2 is SVGEGT in the germline V gene. The germline V and J ends were trimmed by 1 base and 2 bases, with 6 bases remaining between them. CDR3 sequence (DNA): TGTGCCAGCAGTTACTACGGGACCTACGAGCAGTACTTC. Translated: CASSYYGTYEQYF.

The chain carries TRBV5-1 and TRBJ1-1, with D unclear. V lost 0 bases and J 5 bases, leaving 11 bases between the germline ends. The germline V gene encodes CDR1 SGHRS and CDR2 YFSETQ. The CDR3 consists of 14 residues. CDR3 nucleotide sequence: TGCGCCAGCAGCTTGGAGTCCGCTGGAACTGAAGCTTTCTTT. It codes for CASSLESAGTEAFF.

This clonotype has a count of ten or more. The chain is built from TRBV12-3 or TRBV12-4 and TRBJ2-7; a weak D match, TRBD2 (5 bases). Trimming cost V 4 bases and J 0 bases, with 10 bases left between them. The CDR3 sequence is 14 residues long. The CDR3 DNA reads as TGTGCCAGCAGTTCTGAGCTAGCCTCCTACGAGCAGTACTTC. Its protein product is CASSSELASYEQYF.

This clonotype was seen a few times. The chain couples TRBV7-9 to TRBJ2-7, with 9 bases aligning to TRBD2. The CDR3 length is 15 residues. V dropped 7 bases and J dropped 5; count of bases not matched to a gene: 12. CDR1 is SEHNR and CDR2 is FQNEAQ in the germline V gene (reference sequence). The CDR3 sequence: CASTPQGTSFHEQYF. In nucleotides, the CDR3 is TGTGCCAGCACCCCACAGGGGACTAGCTTCCACGAGCAGTACTTC.

There are many counts of this clonotype. The genes are TRBV3-1 and TRBJ2-6, with 7 bases lining up with TRBD1. Trimming took 1 base from V and 0 from J; bases not matched to a gene: 0. The germline CDR1 and CDR2 sequences are LGHDT and YNNKEL (reference sequence). This CDR3 is built from 16 residues. The CDR3 nucleotides are TGTGCCAGCAGCCAAGGGACAGGCTCTGGGGCCAACGTCCTGACTTTC. Translating gives CASSQGTGSGANVLTF. Together with reference TRBV3-1 and TRBJ2-6, the CDR3 gives the full variable domain: DTAVSQTPKYLVTQMGNDKSIKCEQNLGHDTMYWYKQDSKKFLKIMFSYNNKELIINETVPNRFSPKSPDKAHLNLHINSLELGDSAVYFCASSQGTGSGANVLTFGAGSRLTVL.

This clonotype was recorded a few times. The rearrangement links TRBV29-1 to TRBJ1-2, with a tentative D call TRBD1 (6 bases). Germline-derived CDR1 and CDR2 are SQVTM and ANQGSEA. V lost 4 bases, J lost 3 bases, and 12 bases lay in between. The CDR3 loop spans 13 amino acids. In DNA, the CDR3 is TGCAGCGTTGCACAGGAGGGGGACTATGGCTACACCTTC. As protein: CSVAQEGDYGYTF.

This clonotype was detected only a few times. The J gene is TRBJ1-5, the V gene TRBV6-4; perhaps TRBD1 as D (6 bases). Trimming cost V 3 bases and J 1 base, with 10 bases left between them. Germline V gene sequence: CDR1 MRHNA, CDR2 SNTAGT. CDR3 length equals 15 residues. The CDR3 sequence is CASSEQGGSNQPQHF. DNA for the CDR3: TGTGCCAGCAGTGAACAGGGTGGGAGCAATCAGCCCCAGCATTTT.